This T cell receptor beta chain is from a study of post-analysis software for immune sequencing data. Whole-study context: Relapsing-remitting, secondary progressive and progressive-relapsing forms of multiple sclerosis all featured among disease courses. Study-wide points: Patients showed TRBV5-6, TRBV5-1 and TRBV20-1 among five TRBV segments more frequent than in controls. Pronounced co-clustering by F measure was evident among identically batched samples.

In this sample, this clonotype turned up once. Its antigen is still unknown. Every TCR beta cDNA library bore unique molecular identifiers. It was from roughly 1 to 10 million T cells that some 500,000 cDNA molecules came. TCRdb called the PCR reads again in MiXCR, with one record for every CDR3 protein. The table records approximately 460,000 distinct CDR3 sequences, under 55% of them present only once. This CDR3 is built from 14 residues. Trimming took 7 bases from V and 5 from J, leaving 17 bases between them. Germline values: CDR1 MDHEN, CDR2 SYDVKM. The clonotype was recovered from a girl between 5 and 17 years old with multiple sclerosis. Sequencing was performed on blood. This chain joins TRBV28 and TRBJ1-2; TRBD1 might be the D (5 bases). CDR3 protein: CASNPGGAEYGYTF. DNA of the CDR3: TGTGCCAGCAATCCCGGTGGGGCAGAGTATGGCTACACCTTC.